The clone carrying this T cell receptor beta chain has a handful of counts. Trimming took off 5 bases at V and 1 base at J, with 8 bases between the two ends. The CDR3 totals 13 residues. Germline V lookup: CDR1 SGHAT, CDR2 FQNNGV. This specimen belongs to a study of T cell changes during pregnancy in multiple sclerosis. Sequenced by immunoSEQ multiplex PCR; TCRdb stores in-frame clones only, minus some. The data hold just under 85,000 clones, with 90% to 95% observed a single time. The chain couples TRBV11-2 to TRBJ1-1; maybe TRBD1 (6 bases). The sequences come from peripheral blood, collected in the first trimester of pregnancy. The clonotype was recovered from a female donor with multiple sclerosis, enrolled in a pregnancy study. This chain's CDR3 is CASSRTENTEAFF. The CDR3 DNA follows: TGTGCCAGCAGCCGGACAGAGAACACTGAAGCTTTCTTT.